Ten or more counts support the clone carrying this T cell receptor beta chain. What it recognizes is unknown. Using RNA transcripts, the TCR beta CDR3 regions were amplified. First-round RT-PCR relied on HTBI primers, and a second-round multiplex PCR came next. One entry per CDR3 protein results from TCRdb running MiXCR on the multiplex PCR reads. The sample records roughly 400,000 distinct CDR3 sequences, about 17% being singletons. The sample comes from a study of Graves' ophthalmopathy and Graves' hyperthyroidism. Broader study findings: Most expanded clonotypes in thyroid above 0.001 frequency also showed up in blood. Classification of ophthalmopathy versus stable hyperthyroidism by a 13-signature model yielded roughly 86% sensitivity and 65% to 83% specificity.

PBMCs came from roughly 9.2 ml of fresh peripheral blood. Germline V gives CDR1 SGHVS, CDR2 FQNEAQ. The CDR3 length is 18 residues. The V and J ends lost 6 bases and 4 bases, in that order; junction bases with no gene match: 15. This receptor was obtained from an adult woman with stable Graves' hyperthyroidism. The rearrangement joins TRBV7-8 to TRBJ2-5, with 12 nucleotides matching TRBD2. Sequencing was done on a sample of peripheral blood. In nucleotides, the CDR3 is TGTGCCAGCAGGTCAAGGGGGCTAGCGGGAGGGCCTCGAGAGACCCAGTACTTC. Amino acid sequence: CASRSRGLAGGPRETQYF.